A single sample gave rise to the 31 T cell receptor beta chains below, sequenced in a study of shared clonotypes between healthy human individuals (dated by TCRdb to the early 2020s). For the CD8 naive samples, CD45RO-negative cells were positively selected for CCR7, yielding a CD45RA+CCR7+ population from which TemRA cells were excluded. The library relied on the immunoSEQ multiplex PCR assay. TCRdb obtained this table from immuneACCESS and retained in-frame rearrangements with V and J assigned. These tables miss some clones; where compared with another copy, unresolved V genes account for less than half of the shortfall, and the remainder is unexplained. In all, the sample holds more than 2 million clones, and 93% of those were seen once. The ten largest clones take up about 1.7% of the sample. The sequencing sample was made of naive CD8+ T cells from PBMCs. The sample's cell subset or site label, decoded: CD45RA+CCR7+. All receptors come from a man younger than 30 in good health. Some clones in this sample may be carry-over from other donors' samples.

The CDR3 DNA follows: TGTGCCAGCAGCTTAGGTCTCCTTCAGGGGACTGAAGCTTTCTTT. This gives the protein CASSLGLLQGTEAFF. V gene TRBV11-2 combines with J gene TRBJ1-1, with D possibly matching TRBD1 (6 bases). Germline CDR1 is SGHAT and CDR2 is FQNNGV. The CDR3 is 15 amino acids. With 1 base removed from V and 5 bases from J, the gap between germline ends came to 14 bases.

This chain links TRBV11-2 with TRBJ2-1, with 9 bases matching TRBD2. Germline V gene lookup returns CDR1 SGHAT and CDR2 FQNNGV. The CDR3 loop spans 14 amino acids. Trimming took 5 bases from V and 6 from J; bases not matched to a gene: 5. For the CDR3, the DNA is TGTGCCAGCAGCCTTAGCGGGAGAGGCAATGAGCAGTTCTTC. Translated, it gives CASSLSGRGNEQFF.

The chain joins TRBV5-1 to TRBJ2-1; TRBD2 matches 15 bases. This CDR3 is built from 18 residues. Trimming took 0 bases from V and 7 from J; bases not matched to a gene: 8. Germline V gene sequence: CDR1 SGHRS, CDR2 YFSETQ. The CDR3 is CASSLEGTSGRFINEQFF. As DNA, the CDR3 is TGCGCCAGCAGCTTGGAGGGGACTAGCGGGAGGTTCATAAATGAGCAGTTCTTC.

This clone was observed once. The genes are TRBV14 and TRBJ2-2, with 10 nucleotides matching TRBD2. This CDR3 comprises 15 residues. V lost 1 base and J lost 8; bases outside the gene matches: 4. Germline CDR1 SGHDN, CDR2 FVKESK. CDR3: CASSQGSSGRGELFF. CDR3 bases: TGTGCCAGCAGCCAAGGGTCTAGCGGGAGAGGGGAGCTGTTTTTT.

This rearrangement joins TRBV29-1 to TRBJ1-2; TRBD1 agrees at 8 bases. V gave up 2 bases and J gave up 5 bases; unmatched junction bases: 4. The CDR3 contains 13 residues. Per germline, CDR1 SQVTM and CDR2 ANQGSEA. CDR3 residues: CSVEPGTGYGYTF. In DNA, the CDR3 is TGCAGCGTTGAACCCGGGACAGGTTATGGCTACACCTTC.

V is TRBV4-3 and J is TRBJ1-4; D not certain. The CDR3 covers 16 residues. In germline, CDR1 is LGHNA, CDR2 YSLEER. The V end lost 3 bases, the J end lost 5 bases, and 16 bases lay between the germline ends. The CDR3 coding sequence is TGCGCCAGCAGCCACTACCTAGGCACAGAGAATGAAAAACTGTTTTTT. Its protein is CASSHYLGTENEKLFF.

This clone was observed once. The same CDR3 can be traced to other DNA sequences in this sample. This chain links TRBV29-1 with TRBJ2-5; unclear D gene. Germline V gene lookup returns CDR1 SQVTM and CDR2 ANQGSEA. The V end was cut by 6 bases, the J end by 2 bases, with 4 bases between. The CDR3 totals 10 residues. For the CDR3, the DNA is TGCAGCGTCACTCAAGAGACCCAGTACTTC. It specifies CSVTQETQYF.

This sequence joins TRBV7-9 and TRBJ1-6, with D unclear. Between the trimmed V and J ends, which lost 1 base and 10 bases, there was a span of 8 bases. Germline V gene sequence: CDR1 SEHNR, CDR2 FQNEAQ (reference sequence). CDR3 size: 13 residues. The DNA for the CDR3 is TGTGCCAGCAGCTTAGGGCTGAGCTCACCCCTCCACTTT. It specifies CASSLGLSSPLHF. The full variable domain, with the rest looked up from reference TRBV7-9 and TRBJ1-6, is DTGVSQNPRHKITKRGQNVTFRCDPISEHNRLYWYRQTLGQGPEFLTYFQNEAQLEKSRLLSDRFSAERPKGSFSTLEIQRTEQGDSAMYLCASSLGLSSPLHFGNGTRLTVT.

The V call is TRBV7-9, the J call TRBJ1-2, with TRBD1 matching 8 bases. Germline V lookup: CDR1 SEHNR, CDR2 FQNEAQ (reference sequence). This CDR3 has 16 amino acids. Losses at the gene ends were 1 base for V and 6 bases for J; bases not matched to a gene: 10. The CDR3 nucleotides are TGTGCCAGCAGCTTAGTCGCGATGACAGGGGCTGATGGCTACACCTTC. It yields the protein CASSLVAMTGADGYTF.

This rearrangement joins TRBV28 to TRBJ2-7; a possible D gene is TRBD2 (5 bases). Germline lookup yields CDR1 MDHEN and CDR2 SYDVKM. The CDR3 loop spans 16 amino acids. V lost 0 bases and J lost 2, with 14 bases in between. Here the CDR3 DNA reads TGTGCCAGCAGTTTATGGGCGGGTGGCAGCCCCTACGAGCAGTACTTC. Translated: CASSLWAGGSPYEQYF.

This clone was counted a few times. The V gene is TRBV5-6, the J gene TRBJ1-4; 8 positions match TRBD1. Germline CDR1 SGHDT, CDR2 YYEEEE. This CDR3 contains 13 residues. Unmatched junction bases numbered 0, after V lost 3 bases and J lost 5 bases. Here the CDR3 DNA reads TGTGCCAGCAGCTGGGACAGGAATGAAAAACTGTTTTTT. Protein sequence: CASSWDRNEKLFF.

The genes are TRBV5-4 and TRBJ2-7, with a possible D match to TRBD1 (6 bases). CDR1 and CDR2 from the germline V gene are SGHNT and YYREEE (reference sequence). V lost 0 bases and J lost 2, with 12 bases in between. The CDR3 contains 15 residues. CDR3 DNA sequence: TGTGCCAGCAGCTTGGGCAGGGGTCTCCCCTACGAGCAGTACTTC. Protein: CASSLGRGLPYEQYF.

The chain joins TRBV7-8 to TRBJ1-3, with D possibly being TRBD1 (5 bases). V lost 3 bases to trimming and J lost 0 bases, with 15 bases between them. CDR1 is SGHVS, CDR2 FQNEAQ, per germline. The CDR3 is 17 amino acids. The CDR3 sequence is CASSLAGLLFSGNTIYF. The CDR3 DNA is TGTGCCAGCAGCTTGGCAGGGCTTCTTTTCTCTGGAAACACCATATATTTT.

V is TRBV2 and J is TRBJ2-3, with D tentatively TRBD1 or TRBD2 (5 bases each). CDR1 and CDR2 (germline): SNHLY, FYNNEI. V was cut by 7 bases and J by 0 bases, with 11 bases left in between. CDR3 length: 14 residues. This CDR3 reads CASTWGISTDTQYF. Here the CDR3 DNA reads TGTGCCAGCACCTGGGGGATTAGCACAGATACGCAGTATTTT.

The V and J genes are TRBV15 and TRBJ2-7, with 7 bases identical to TRBD1. This CDR3 is built from 13 residues. The junction had 4 bases not matched to a gene; V was cut back by 5 bases and J by 3 bases. The germline gives CDR1 LNHNV, CDR2 YYDKDF (reference sequence). The DNA for the CDR3 is TGTGCCACCAGCCAGGGGGACAGCTACGAGCAGTACTTC. Protein product: CATSQGDSYEQYF.

Concerning this clone itself: Other DNA variants within this sample encode the same CDR3. The genes are TRBV15 and TRBJ2-7, with D perhaps given as TRBD1 or TRBD2 (6 bases each). Germline CDR1 is LNHNV and CDR2 is YYDKDF (reference sequence). The CDR3 has 16 amino acids. V was pared by 0 bases and J by 2 bases, with 14 bases between. The CDR3 sequence is CATSRDRGQGPYEQYF. The CDR3 DNA sequence: TGTGCCACCAGCAGAGACCGGGGGCAGGGTCCCTACGAGCAGTACTTC.

This clone was seen only once. V usage is TRBV6-1 and J usage is TRBJ1-1; 7 bases align to TRBD1. The J segment lost 1 base and the V segment lost 10 bases, leaving 6 bases of the junction unmatched. Germline CDR1 MNHNS, CDR2 SASEGT. There are 13 residues in the CDR3. The CDR3 is CANRGLPNTEAFF. The CDR3 DNA reads TGTGCCAATAGGGGGCTCCCGAACACTGAAGCTTTCTTT.

This chain uses TRBV5-5 with TRBJ2-2, with D possibly being TRBD1 (5 bases). CDR1 is SGHKS and CDR2 is YYEKEE in the germline V gene (reference sequence). V lost 4 bases and J 7 bases, leaving 17 bases between the germline ends. The length of the CDR3 is 15 residues. This chain's CDR3 is CASSEGQGKDGELFF. In DNA, the CDR3 is TGTGCCAGCAGCGAAGGGCAGGGTAAAGACGGGGAGCTGTTTTTT.

The chain joins TRBV6-5 to TRBJ2-1; D is uncertain. The CDR3 is 16 amino acids. Germline V gene lookup returns CDR1 MNHEY and CDR2 SVGAGI. Deletions cut 4 bases from V and 7 bases from J, with 20 bases between. The CDR3 DNA reads as TGTGCCAGCAGTTGGGGTTACTCCCGCGTGGGGAATGAGCAGTTCTTC. Residues: CASSWGYSRVGNEQFF.

This chain's CDR3 is CASSLVSQGVAEAFF. CDR3 nucleotides: TGTGCCAGCAGCTTAGTGTCTCAGGGGGTTGCTGAAGCTTTCTTT. The V and J genes are TRBV7-9 and TRBJ1-1; 7 bases line up with TRBD1. V trimming: 1 base; J trimming: 6 bases; junction bases outside the gene matches: 8. The V gene's germline CDR1 is SEHNR and CDR2 FQNEAQ (reference sequence). This CDR3 is built from 15 residues.

The chain recombines TRBV7-3 with TRBJ2-7; 13 positions agree with TRBD2. Trimming took 6 bases from V and 5 from J; bases not matched to a gene: 4. CDR3 length: 14 residues. Germline loops: CDR1 SGHTA, CDR2 FQGTGA. The CDR3 region has the DNA TGTGCCAGCAGTTGGACTAGCGGGAGTGACGAGCAGTACTTC. Its translation: CASSWTSGSDEQYF.

This clone was seen a handful of times. Other nucleotide sequences from this sample produce the same CDR3. V usage is TRBV27 and J usage is TRBJ2-7; D unclear. The CDR3 loop spans 11 amino acids. Trimming took off 5 bases at V and 1 base at J, with 3 bases between the two ends. Germline V lookup: CDR1 MNHEY, CDR2 SMNVEV (reference sequence). The CDR3 DNA reads TGTGCCAGCAGTGGGTCCTACGAGCAGTACTTC. Translated, it gives CASSGSYEQYF.

Notes on this clone: One junction end disagrees with the germline gene, perhaps due to a read error. The V and J genes are TRBV4-2 and TRBJ2-7, with D uncertain. The germline CDR1 and CDR2 sequences are LGHNA and YNFKEQ. This CDR3 has 15 amino acids. CDR3 amino acids: CASSQALDRSSEQYF. As DNA, the CDR3 is TGTGCCAGCAGCCAAGCTCTGGACCGTTCCTCCGAGCAGTACTTC.

The rearrangement uses TRBV19 and TRBJ2-7; 10 nucleotides match TRBD1. CDR3 size: 16 residues. Trimming cost V 5 bases and J 0 bases; bases outside gene matches: 7. Germline CDR1 is LNHDA and CDR2 is SQIVND (reference sequence). In nucleotides, the CDR3 is TGTGCCAGTAGTCCTAAGGACAGGGGGATCTCCTACGAGCAGTACTTC. Encoded protein: CASSPKDRGISYEQYF.

This chain connects TRBV4-1 to TRBJ2-2; D perhaps matches TRBD2 (6 bases). The germline gives CDR1 MGHRA, CDR2 YSYEKL. The CDR3 covers 18 residues. Between the trimmed V and J ends, which lost 3 bases and 2 bases, there was a span of 19 bases. The CDR3 nucleotides are TGCGCCAGCAGCCATTCTCCTCGAGGGACTTCAAACACCGGGGAGCTGTTTTTT. It translates to CASSHSPRGTSNTGELFF.

The chain couples TRBV6-5 to TRBJ2-1; no firm D call. This CDR3 comprises 14 residues. The germline V gene encodes CDR1 MNHEY and CDR2 SVGAGI. V was trimmed by 1 base and J by 9 bases, leaving 13 bases between them. CDR3 in amino acids: CASSYLGFSAEQFF. DNA of the CDR3: TGTGCCAGCAGTTACTTGGGCTTCTCGGCTGAGCAGTTCTTC.

The chain links TRBV28 to TRBJ2-7; D gene uncertain. The germline V and J ends were trimmed by 5 bases and 7 bases, with 9 bases remaining between them. The CDR3 is 11 amino acids. Germline V gene lookup returns CDR1 MDHEN and CDR2 SYDVKM. The CDR3 bases are TGTGCCAGCAGTGCCCCTGGGGAGCAGTACTTC. It encodes CASSAPGEQYF.

This chain uses TRBV27 with TRBJ2-2; 7 nucleotides line up with TRBD2. Germline CDR1 and CDR2: MNHEY and SMNVEV (reference sequence). Trimming cost V 9 bases and J 1 base; bases outside gene matches: 5. The CDR3 runs 14 residues. In DNA form, the CDR3 reads TGTGCCAGTTATAGCGGGTTGAACACCGGGGAGCTGTTTTTT. Amino acids: CASYSGLNTGELFF.

The chain carries TRBV4-2 and TRBJ2-1; 9 positions match TRBD2. The CDR3 covers 17 residues. V lost 1 base and J lost 8; bases outside the gene matches: 12. CDR1 is LGHNA, CDR2 YNFKEQ, per germline. In DNA, the CDR3 is TGTGCCAGCAGCCAAGGGCGGGCGGGAGGGCCTGGGGATGAGCAGTTCTTC. It encodes CASSQGRAGGPGDEQFF.

The rearrangement uses TRBV2 and TRBJ2-5, with 7 bases fitting TRBD1. CDR3 size: 13 residues. Germline V CDR1 and CDR2: SNHLY, FYNNEI. V shed 6 bases and J 5 bases; nucleotides not matched to a gene: 6. The CDR3 region has the DNA TGTGCCAGCAGCGGCAAGGGGGCTGAGACCCAGTACTTC. This sequence encodes CASSGKGAETQYF.

V gene TRBV10-2 combines with J gene TRBJ1-2; D might be TRBD1 (5 bases). V was clipped by 10 bases and J by 1 base, with 16 bases between them. The germline gives CDR1 WSHSY, CDR2 SAAADI. The CDR3 is 14 amino acids. CDR3 region: CATTGRTRNYGYTF. The CDR3 DNA sequence: TGCGCCACCACCGGTCGGACACGTAACTATGGCTACACCTTC.